The text below deals with one T cell receptor beta chain. Its target antigen remains unknown. Per-base quality was not reported, and no clone a single base away is much larger than it. The data stem from a study of Ad26.COV2.S vaccination and SARS-CoV-2 variants (dated by TCRdb to the early 2020s). For context, the study as a whole: TCRbeta repertoire sequencing served as the tool for gauging how specific and how broad the SARS-CoV-2-reactive T cell receptors were following Ad26.COV2.S vaccination. The TCR-sequenced set comprised about 30 samples: around 20 Ad26.COV2.S vaccine recipients, 5 placebo recipients and 8 SARS-CoV-2 convalescent individuals. Study-wide findings and limitations: Spike-specific TCR breadth was higher in Ad26.COV2.S recipients than in placebo recipients (P = 0.0014). It was noted by the authors that total T cell responses may have been underestimated by the TCR breadth and depth analyses. Substantial breadth of spike-specific CD8+ and CD4+ T cell responses was reported after vaccination. Vaccine and placebo recipients had similar non-spike TCR breadth, a finding consistent with the vaccine containing only spike.

TCRbeta CDR3 regions were sequenced with the immunoSEQ Assay. After extraction, genomic DNA underwent amplification by bias-controlled multiplex PCR, followed by high-throughput sequencing. The authors' pipeline ran thus. To quantify the absolute abundance of each unique TCRbeta CDR3 region, sequences were collapsed and filtered. T cell fraction was estimated by normalization of TCRbeta template counts to usable DNA, with usable DNA being measured through amplification of reference genes present in all nucleated cells. Repertoire TCRs were annotated as SARS-CoV-2-specific when V gene, CDR3 amino acid sequence and J gene were exactly matched to a known reactive TCR set. The reference SARS-CoV-2 TCR set was derived from MIRA and filtered for enrichment in COVID-19-positive ImmuneCODE repertoires, a step that removed public or cross-reactive TCRs. Using the MIRA antigens, annotated TCRs were further analysed by specific ORF or by position within an ORF. Breadth was defined as annotated unique rearrangements over total unique productive rearrangements; depth was the summed frequency of those rearrangements. Two-sided Wilcoxon rank-sum tests were applied when comparing TCR breadth between groups. TCRdb mirrors the immuneACCESS table, restricted to in-frame sequences. Some clones are absent from its copies; in checked studies, under half trace to an unresolved V gene, and the reason for the others is unknown. For V, J and clone size, that table is used; D and trimming come from the DNA. In this sample the table shows about 140,000 clones, roughly 88% of which occur a single time. The top ten clones comprise 5% of the sample.

This sample's time point label indicates: individuals recovered from natural SARS-CoV-2 infection. The CDR3 runs 14 amino acids, cysteine and phenylalanine included. The sequence is cut down to CDR3 DNA, 42 bases in frame from base 1. The germline V gene (reference sequence) sets CDR1 to LGHDT and CDR2 to YNNKEL. Deletion took 3 bases off V and 3 bases off J, with a span of 9 bases between the germline ends. The origin of this receptor is a human donor who had recovered from COVID-19. The chain is made from TRBV3-1 (or the pseudogene TRBV3-2) and TRBJ1-5; TRBD1 is a possible D gene, resting on 5 matching bases. The sequencing used peripheral blood, collected after recovery from COVID-19. The CDR3 loop reads CASSQGPINQPQHF. In nucleotides, the sequence is TGTGCCAGCAGCCAGGGACCGATCAATCAGCCCCAGCATTTT.